These 3 T cell receptor beta chains were all obtained from the same sample, sequenced in a study of lymphopenia after photon versus proton radiotherapy. Sequencing used immunoSEQ multiplex PCR; TCRdb keeps in-frame clones, though not all of them. Of more than 25,000 clones listed, roughly 89% were seen once; the top ten hold roughly 48%. The material sequenced was peripheral blood, taken from a patient treated with proton-based radiotherapy. The source is an older woman with cholangiocarcinoma. Some clones in this sample may be carry-over from other donors' samples.

The rearrangement links TRBV10-2 to TRBJ1-1; D possibly corresponds to TRBD1 (5 bases). V was clipped by 6 bases and J by 5 bases, with 13 bases between them. Germline V CDR1 and CDR2: WSHSY, SAAADI. The CDR3 is made up of 13 amino acids. CDR3 amino acids: CASSVDRQTEAFF. In DNA form, the CDR3 reads TGCGCCAGCAGCGTCGACAGACAGACTGAAGCTTTCTTT.

In its sample, this clone was seen once. The chain recombines TRBV2 with TRBJ2-3, with a tentative D call TRBD1 (6 bases). Germline loops: CDR1 SNHLY, CDR2 FYNNEI. The V end lost 6 bases, the J end lost 0 bases, and 13 bases lay between the germline ends. This CDR3 contains 15 residues. This CDR3 reads CASSLWDTSTDTQYF. The CDR3 region has the DNA TGTGCCAGCAGCCTATGGGACACCAGCACAGATACGCAGTATTTT.

The genes are TRBV7-9 and TRBJ1-3, with no clear D. The germline V gene encodes CDR1 SEHNR and CDR2 FQNEAQ (reference sequence). The CDR3 totals 13 residues. The ends were cut back, 5 bases at V and 0 bases at J, with 5 bases in the middle. CDR3 coding DNA: TGTGCCAGCAGCATTAGCTCTGGAAACACCATATATTTT. Protein: CASSISSGNTIYF.